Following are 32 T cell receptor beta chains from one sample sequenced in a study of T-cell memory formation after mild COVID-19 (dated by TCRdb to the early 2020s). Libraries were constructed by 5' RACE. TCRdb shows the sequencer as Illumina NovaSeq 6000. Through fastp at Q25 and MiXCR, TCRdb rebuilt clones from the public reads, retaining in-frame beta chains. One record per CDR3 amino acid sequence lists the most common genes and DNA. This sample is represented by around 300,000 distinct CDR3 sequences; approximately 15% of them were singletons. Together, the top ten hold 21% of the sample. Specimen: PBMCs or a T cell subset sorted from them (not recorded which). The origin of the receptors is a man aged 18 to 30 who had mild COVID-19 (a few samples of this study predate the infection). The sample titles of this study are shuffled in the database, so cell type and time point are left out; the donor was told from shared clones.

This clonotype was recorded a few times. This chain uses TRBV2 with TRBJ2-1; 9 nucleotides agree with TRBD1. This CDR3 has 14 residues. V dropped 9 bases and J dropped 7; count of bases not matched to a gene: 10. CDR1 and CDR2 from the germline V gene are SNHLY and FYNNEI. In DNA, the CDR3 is TGTGCCAGTGACCGGGACAGGGATGGGAATGAGCAGTTCTTC. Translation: CASDRDRDGNEQFF.

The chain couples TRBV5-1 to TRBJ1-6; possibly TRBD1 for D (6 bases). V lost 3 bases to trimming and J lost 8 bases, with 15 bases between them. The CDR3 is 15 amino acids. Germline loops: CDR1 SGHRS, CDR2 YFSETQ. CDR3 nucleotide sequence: TGCGCCAGCAGCTCAGGACAGCCTCTCGATTCACCCCTCCACTTT. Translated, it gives CASSSGQPLDSPLHF.

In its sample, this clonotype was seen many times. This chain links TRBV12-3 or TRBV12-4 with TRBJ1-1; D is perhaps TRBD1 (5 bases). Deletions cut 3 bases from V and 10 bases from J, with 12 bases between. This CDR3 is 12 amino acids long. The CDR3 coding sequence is TGTGCCAGCAGTTTTTTGGAGGGACGAGCTTTCTTT. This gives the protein CASSFLEGRAFF.

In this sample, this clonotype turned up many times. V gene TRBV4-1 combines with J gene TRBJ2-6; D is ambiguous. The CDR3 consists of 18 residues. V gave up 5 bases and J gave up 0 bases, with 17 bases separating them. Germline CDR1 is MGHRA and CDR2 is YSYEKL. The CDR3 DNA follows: TGCGCCAGCAGCTTAACCCGGGCAGGAAACTCTGGGGCCAACGTCCTGACTTTC. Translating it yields CASSLTRAGNSGANVLTF.

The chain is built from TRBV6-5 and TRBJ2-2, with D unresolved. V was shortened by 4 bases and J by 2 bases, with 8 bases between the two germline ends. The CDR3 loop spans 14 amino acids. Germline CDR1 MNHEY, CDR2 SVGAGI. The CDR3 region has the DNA TGTGCCAGCAGTTGGCTCAAAAACACCGGGGAGCTGTTTTTT. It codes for CASSWLKNTGELFF.

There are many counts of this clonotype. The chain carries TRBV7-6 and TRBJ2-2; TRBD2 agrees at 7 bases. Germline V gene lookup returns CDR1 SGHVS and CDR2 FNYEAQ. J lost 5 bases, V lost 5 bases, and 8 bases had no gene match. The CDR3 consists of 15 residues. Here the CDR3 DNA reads TGTGCCAGCAGCCCGGGGACTACCAAAACCGGGGAGCTGTTTTTT. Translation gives CASSPGTTKTGELFF.

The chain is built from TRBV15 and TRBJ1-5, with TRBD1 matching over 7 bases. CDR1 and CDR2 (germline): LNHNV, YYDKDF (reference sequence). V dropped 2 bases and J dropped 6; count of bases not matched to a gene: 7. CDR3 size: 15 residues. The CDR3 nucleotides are TGTGCCACCAGCAGAAGCAGGGGGGGCGGTCAGCCCCAGCATTTT. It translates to CATSRSRGGGQPQHF.

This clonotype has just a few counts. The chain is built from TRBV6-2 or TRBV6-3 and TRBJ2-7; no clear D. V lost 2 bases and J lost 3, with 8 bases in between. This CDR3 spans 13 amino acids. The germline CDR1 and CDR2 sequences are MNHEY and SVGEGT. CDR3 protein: CASSYGYNYEQYV. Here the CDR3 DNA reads TGTGCCAGCAGTTACGGCTATAACTACGAGCAGTACGTC.

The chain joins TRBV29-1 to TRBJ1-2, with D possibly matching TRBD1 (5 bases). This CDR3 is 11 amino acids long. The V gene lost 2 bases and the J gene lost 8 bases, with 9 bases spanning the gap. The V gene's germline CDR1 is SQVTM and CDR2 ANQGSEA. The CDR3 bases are TGCAGCGTTGAACGGGGGGGAGGCTACACCTTC. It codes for CSVERGGGYTF.

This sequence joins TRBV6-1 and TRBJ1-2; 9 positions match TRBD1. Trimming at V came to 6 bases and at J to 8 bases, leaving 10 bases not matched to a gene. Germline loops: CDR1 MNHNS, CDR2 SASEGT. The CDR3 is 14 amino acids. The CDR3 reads CASRAGTGWSGYTF. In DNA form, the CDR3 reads TGTGCCAGCAGGGCCGGGACAGGGTGGAGCGGCTACACCTTC.

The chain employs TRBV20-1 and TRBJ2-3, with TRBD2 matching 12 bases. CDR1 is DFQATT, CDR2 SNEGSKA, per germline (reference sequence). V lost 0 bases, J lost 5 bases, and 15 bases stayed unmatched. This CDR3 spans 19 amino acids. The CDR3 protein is CSARDPLASGGAGRDTQYF. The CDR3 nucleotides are TGCAGTGCTAGAGACCCCCTGGCTAGCGGGGGGGCAGGAAGAGATACGCAGTATTTT.

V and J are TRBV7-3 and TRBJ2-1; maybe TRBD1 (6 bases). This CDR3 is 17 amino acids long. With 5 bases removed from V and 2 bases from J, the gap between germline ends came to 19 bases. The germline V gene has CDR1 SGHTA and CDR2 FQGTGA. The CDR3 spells CASSHRGGGAPYNEQFF. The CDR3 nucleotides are TGTGCCAGCAGCCACCGAGGTGGGGGCGCCCCCTACAATGAGCAGTTCTTC.

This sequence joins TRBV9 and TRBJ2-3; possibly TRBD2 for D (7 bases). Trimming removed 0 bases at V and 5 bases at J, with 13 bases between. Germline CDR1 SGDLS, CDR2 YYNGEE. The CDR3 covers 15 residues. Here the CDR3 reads CASSVGGGHGDTQYF. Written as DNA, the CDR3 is TGTGCCAGCAGCGTAGGGGGGGGCCATGGAGATACGCAGTATTTT.

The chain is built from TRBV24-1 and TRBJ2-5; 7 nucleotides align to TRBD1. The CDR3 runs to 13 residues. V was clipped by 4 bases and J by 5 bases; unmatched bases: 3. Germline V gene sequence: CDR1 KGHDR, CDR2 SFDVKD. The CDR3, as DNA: TGTGCCACCAGTGACACGGACAGGGAGACCCAGTACTTC. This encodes CATSDTDRETQYF.

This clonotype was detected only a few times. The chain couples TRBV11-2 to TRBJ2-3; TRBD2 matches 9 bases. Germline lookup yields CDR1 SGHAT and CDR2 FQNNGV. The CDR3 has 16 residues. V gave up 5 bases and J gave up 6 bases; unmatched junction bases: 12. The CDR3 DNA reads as TGTGCCAGCAGCCAAATTCAGACTAGCGGCCTGGATACGCAGTATTTT. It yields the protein CASSQIQTSGLDTQYF.

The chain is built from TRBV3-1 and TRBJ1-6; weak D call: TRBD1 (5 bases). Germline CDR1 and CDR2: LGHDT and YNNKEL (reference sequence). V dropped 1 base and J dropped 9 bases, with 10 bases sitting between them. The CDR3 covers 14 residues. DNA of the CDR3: TGTGCCAGCAGCCAAGCCGTCAGGGCTTCACCCCTCCACTTT. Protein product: CASSQAVRASPLHF.

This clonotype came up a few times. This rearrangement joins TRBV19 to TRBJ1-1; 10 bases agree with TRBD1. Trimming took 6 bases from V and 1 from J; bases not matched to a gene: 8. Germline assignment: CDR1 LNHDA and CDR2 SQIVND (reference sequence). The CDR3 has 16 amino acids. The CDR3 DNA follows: TGTGCCAGTAGCCCGAGACAGGGGGCGGGGAACACTGAAGCTTTCTTT. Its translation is CASSPRQGAGNTEAFF. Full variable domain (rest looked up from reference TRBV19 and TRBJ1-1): DGGITQSPKYLFRKEGQNVTLSCEQNLNHDAMYWYRQDPGQGLRLIYYSQIVNDFQKGDIAEGYSVSREKKESFPLTVTSAQKNPTAFYLCASSPRQGAGNTEAFFGQGTRLTVV.

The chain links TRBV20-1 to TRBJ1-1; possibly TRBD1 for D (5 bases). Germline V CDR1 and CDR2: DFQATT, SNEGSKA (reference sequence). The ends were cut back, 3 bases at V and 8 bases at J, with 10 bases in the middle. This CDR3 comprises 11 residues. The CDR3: CSARGQVEAFF. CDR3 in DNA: TGCAGTGCTAGGGGGCAGGTAGAAGCTTTCTTT.

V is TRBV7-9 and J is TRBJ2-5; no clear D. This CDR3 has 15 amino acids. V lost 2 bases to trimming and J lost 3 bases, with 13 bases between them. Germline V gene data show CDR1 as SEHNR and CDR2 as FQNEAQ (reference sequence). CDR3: CASSLSKAQKETQYF. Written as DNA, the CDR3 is TGTGCCAGCAGCTTATCAAAGGCCCAAAAAGAGACCCAGTACTTC.

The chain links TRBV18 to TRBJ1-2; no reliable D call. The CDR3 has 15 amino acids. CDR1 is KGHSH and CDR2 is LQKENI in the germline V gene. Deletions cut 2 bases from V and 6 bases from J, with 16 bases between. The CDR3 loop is CASSPAGDPGDGYTF. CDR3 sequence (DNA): TGTGCCAGCTCACCAGCGGGAGATCCTGGGGATGGCTACACCTTC.

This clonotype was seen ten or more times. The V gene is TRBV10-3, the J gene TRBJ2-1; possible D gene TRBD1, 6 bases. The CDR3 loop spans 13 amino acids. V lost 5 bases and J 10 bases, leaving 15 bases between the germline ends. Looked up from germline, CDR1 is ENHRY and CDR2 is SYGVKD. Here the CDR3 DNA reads TGTGCCATCAGTCGACAGGAATTCCAAGAGCAGTTCTTC. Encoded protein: CAISRQEFQEQFF.

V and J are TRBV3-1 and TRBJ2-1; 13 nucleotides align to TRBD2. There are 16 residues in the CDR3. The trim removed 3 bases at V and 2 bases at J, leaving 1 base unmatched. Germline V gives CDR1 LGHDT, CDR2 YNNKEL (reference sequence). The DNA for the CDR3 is TGTGCCAGCAGCCATACTAGCGGGGGGGCCTACAATGAGCAGTTCTTC. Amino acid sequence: CASSHTSGGAYNEQFF.

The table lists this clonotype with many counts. The CDR3 DNA is TGTGCCAGCAGCTTAGTGGGTACTGCGAGAGATACGCAGTATTTT. It specifies CASSLVGTARDTQYF. This chain connects TRBV7-9 to TRBJ2-3; no reliable D call. Trimming pared 1 base from V and 5 bases from J, leaving 13 bases between. This CDR3 region has 15 residues. Germline assignment: CDR1 SEHNR and CDR2 FQNEAQ (reference sequence).

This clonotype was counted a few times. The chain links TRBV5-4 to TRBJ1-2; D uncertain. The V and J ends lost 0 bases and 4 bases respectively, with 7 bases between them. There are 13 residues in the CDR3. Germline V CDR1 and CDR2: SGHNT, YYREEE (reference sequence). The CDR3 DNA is TGTGCCAGCAGCTTGGATCCCAGCTATGGCTACACCTTC. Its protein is CASSLDPSYGYTF.

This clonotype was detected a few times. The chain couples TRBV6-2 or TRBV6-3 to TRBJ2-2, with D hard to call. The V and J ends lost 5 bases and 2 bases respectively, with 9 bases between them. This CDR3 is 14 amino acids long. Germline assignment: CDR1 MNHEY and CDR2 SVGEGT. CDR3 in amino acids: CASSHWGNTGELFF. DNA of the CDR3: TGTGCCAGCAGTCACTGGGGAAACACCGGGGAGCTGTTTTTT.

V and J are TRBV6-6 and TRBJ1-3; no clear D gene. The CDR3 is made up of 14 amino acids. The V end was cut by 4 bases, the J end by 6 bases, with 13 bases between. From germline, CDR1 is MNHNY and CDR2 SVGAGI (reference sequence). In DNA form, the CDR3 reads TGTGCCAGCAGTTCCGGGGAGGCGGCAAACACCATATATTTT. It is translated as CASSSGEAANTIYF.

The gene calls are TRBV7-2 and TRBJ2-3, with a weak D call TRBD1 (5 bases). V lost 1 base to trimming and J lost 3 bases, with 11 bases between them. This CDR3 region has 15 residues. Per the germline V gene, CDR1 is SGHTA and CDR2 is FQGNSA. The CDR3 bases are TGTGCCAGCAGCTTAGGGGGCCCCCTGACAGATACGCAGTATTTT. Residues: CASSLGGPLTDTQYF.

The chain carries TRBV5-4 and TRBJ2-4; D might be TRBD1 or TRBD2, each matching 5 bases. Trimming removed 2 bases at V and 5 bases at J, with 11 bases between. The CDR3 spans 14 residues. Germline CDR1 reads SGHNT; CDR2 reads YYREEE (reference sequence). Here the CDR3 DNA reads TGTGCCAGCAGCTTCGGGACGCGACAAAACATTCAGTACTTC. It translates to CASSFGTRQNIQYF.

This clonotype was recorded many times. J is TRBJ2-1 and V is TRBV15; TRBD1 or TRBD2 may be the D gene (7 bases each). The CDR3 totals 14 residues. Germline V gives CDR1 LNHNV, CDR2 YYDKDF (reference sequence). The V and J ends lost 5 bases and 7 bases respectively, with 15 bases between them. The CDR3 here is CATSSGTAGNEQFF. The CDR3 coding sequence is TGTGCCACCAGCTCCGGGACAGCGGGGAATGAGCAGTTCTTC.

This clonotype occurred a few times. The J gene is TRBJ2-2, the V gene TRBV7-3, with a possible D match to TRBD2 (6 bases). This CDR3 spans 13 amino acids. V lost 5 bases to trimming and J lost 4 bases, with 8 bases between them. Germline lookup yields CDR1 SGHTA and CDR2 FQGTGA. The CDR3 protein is CASSTLATGELFF. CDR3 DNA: TGTGCCAGCAGCACACTAGCCACCGGGGAGCTGTTTTTT.

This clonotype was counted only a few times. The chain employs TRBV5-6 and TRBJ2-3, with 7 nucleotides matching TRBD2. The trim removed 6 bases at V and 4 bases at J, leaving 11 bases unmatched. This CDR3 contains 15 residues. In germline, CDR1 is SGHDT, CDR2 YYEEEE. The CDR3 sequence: CASIKREGWADTQYF. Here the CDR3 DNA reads TGTGCCAGCATCAAAAGGGAGGGGTGGGCAGATACGCAGTATTTT.

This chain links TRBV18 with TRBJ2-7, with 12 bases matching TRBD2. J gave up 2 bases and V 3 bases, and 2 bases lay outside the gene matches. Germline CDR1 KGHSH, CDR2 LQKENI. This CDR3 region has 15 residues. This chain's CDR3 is CASSPLAGGAYEQYF. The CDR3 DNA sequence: TGTGCCAGCTCACCTCTAGCGGGGGGGGCCTACGAGCAGTACTTC. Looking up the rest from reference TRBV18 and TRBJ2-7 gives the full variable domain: NAGVMQNPRHLVRRRGQEARLRCSPMKGHSHVYWYRQLPEEGLKFMVYLQKENIIDESGMPKERFSAEFPKEGPSILRIQQVVRGDSAAYFCASSPLAGGAYEQYFGPGTRLTVT.